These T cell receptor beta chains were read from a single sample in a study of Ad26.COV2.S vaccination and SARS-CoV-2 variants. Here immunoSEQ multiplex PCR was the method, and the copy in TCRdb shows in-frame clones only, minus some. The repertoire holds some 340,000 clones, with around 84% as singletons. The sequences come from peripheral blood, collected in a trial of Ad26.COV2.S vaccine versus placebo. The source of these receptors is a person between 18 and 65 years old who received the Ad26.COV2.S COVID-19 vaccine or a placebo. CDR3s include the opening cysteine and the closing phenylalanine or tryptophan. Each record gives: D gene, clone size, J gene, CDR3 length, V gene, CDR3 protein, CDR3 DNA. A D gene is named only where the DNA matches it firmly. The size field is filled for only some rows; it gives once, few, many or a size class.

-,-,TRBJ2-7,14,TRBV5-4,CATRRSGVTYEQYF,TGTGCCACTCGTCGATCCGGGGTGACCTACGAGCAGTACTTC
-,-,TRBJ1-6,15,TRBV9,CASSVAGGSEGALHF,TGTGCCAGCAGCGTAGCAGGCGGCTCAGAGGGTGCCCTCCACTTT
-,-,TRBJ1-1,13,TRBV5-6,CASSFGAGTEAFF,TGTGCCAGCAGCTTCGGAGCGGGCACTGAAGCTTTCTTT
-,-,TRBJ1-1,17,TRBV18,CASSPRTEVGGNTEAFF,TGTGCCAGCTCACCGAGGACTGAAGTAGGGGGAAACACTGAAGCTTTCTTT
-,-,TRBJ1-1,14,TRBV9,CASSPEETHTEAFF,TGTGCCAGCAGCCCAGAGGAGACCCACACTGAAGCTTTCTTT
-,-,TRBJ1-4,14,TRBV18,CASSPPVENEKLFF,TGTGCCAGCTCACCACCGGTCGAGAATGAAAAACTGTTTTTT
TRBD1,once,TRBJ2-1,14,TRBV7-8,CASSLGTGGNEQFF,TGTGCCAGCAGCTTAGGGACAGGGGGAAATGAGCAGTTCTTC
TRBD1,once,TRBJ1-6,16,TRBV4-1,CASSPAGTGDNSPLHF,TGCGCCAGCAGCCCCGCCGGGACAGGGGATAATTCACCCCTCCACTTT
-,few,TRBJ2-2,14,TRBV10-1,CASRSRANTGELFF,TGCGCCAGCAGATCCAGGGCCAACACCGGGGAGCTGTTTTTT
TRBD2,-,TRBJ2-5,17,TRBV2,CASSADWAGGRSATQYF,TGTGCCAGCAGTGCTGACTGGGCGGGGGGACGCTCTGCGACCCAGTACTTC
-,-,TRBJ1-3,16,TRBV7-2,CASSSRQASSGNTIYF,TGTGCCAGCAGCTCACGACAGGCAAGCTCTGGAAACACCATATATTTT
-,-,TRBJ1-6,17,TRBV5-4,CASSLVGLRPHNSPLHF,TGTGCCAGCAGCTTGGTGGGACTCAGGCCTCATAATTCACCCCTCCACTTT
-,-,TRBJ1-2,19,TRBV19,CASSTVLQQGSKLNYGYTF,TGTGCCAGTAGCACAGTGCTACAGCAGGGATCCAAGCTAAACTATGGCTACACCTTC
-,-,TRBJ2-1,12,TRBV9,CASSPAPGPQFF,TGTGCCAGCAGCCCCGCGCCAGGGCCGCAGTTCTTC
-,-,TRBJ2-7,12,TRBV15,CATSGPSYEQYF,TGTGCCACCTCCGGGCCCTCCTACGAGCAGTACTTC
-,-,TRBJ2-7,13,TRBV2,CASRNGQSYEQYF,TGTGCCAGCAGGAACGGACAGTCCTACGAGCAGTACTTC
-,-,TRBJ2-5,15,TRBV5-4,CASSLAGVTAETQYF,TGTGCCAGCAGCTTGGCGGGAGTGACAGCAGAGACCCAGTACTTC
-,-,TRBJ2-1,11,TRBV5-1,CASSLSNEQFF,TGCGCCAGCAGCTTGAGCAATGAGCAGTTCTTC
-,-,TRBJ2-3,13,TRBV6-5,CASSVGTPNTQYF,TGTGCCAGCTCAGTAGGGACTCCCAATACGCAGTATTTT
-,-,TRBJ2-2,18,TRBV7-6,CASSAEGGRTAITGELFF,TGTGCCAGCAGCGCGGAGGGGGGGCGGACAGCGATCACCGGGGAGCTGTTTTTT
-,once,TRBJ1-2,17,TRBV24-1,CATSDLTTHGLGYGYTF,TGTGCCACCAGTGATTTGACTACTCACGGACTGGGCTATGGCTACACCTTC
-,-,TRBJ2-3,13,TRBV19,CASSSGGTDTQYF,TGTGCCAGTAGTAGCGGGGGCACAGATACGCAGTATTTT
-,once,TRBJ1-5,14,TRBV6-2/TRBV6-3,CASSSEYSNQPQHF,TGTGCCAGCAGTTCAGAGTATAGCAATCAGCCCCAGCATTTT
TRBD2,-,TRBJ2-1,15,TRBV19,CASTKGLAAHNEQFF,TGTGCCAGTACTAAGGGACTAGCGGCCCACAATGAGCAGTTCTTC
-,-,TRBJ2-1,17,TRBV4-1,CASSQGLRDKSYNEQFF,TGCGCCAGCAGCCAGGGGCTTCGGGACAAATCCTACAATGAGCAGTTCTTC
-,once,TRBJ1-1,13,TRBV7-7,CASSLGEGTEAFF,TGTGCTAGCAGCTTAGGTGAGGGGACTGAAGCTTTCTTT
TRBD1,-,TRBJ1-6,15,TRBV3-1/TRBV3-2,CASSQGRGLNSPLHF,TGTGCCAGCAGCCAAGGTAGGGGGCTCAATTCACCCCTCCACTTT
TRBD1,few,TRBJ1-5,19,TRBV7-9,CASSQITTGGTFSNQPQHF,TGTGCCAGCAGCCAAATCACTACAGGGGGCACCTTCAGCAATCAGCCCCAGCATTTT
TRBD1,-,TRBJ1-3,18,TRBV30,CAWGPGWGQGLGGNTIYF,TGTGCCTGGGGCCCCGGTTGGGGACAGGGATTAGGAGGAAACACCATATATTTT
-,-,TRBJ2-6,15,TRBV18,CASSLSRSGANVLTF,TGTGCCAGCTCACTATCCCGCTCTGGGGCCAACGTCCTGACTTTC
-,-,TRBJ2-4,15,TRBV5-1,CASSLETGGVNIQYF,TGCGCCAGCAGCTTGGAGACAGGCGGGGTAAACATTCAGTACTTC
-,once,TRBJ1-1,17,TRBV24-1,CATSDRSIREMNTEAFF,TGTGCCACCAGTGACAGGTCTATAAGGGAGATGAACACTGAAGCTTTCTTT
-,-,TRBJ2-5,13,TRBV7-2,CASSLVGGETQYF,TGTGCCAGCAGCTTAGTTGGCGGGGAGACCCAGTACTTC
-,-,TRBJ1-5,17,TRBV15,CATSWGGLGRGVQAQHF,TGTGCCACCAGCTGGGGGGGCTTAGGCAGGGGAGTACAGGCCCAGCATTTT
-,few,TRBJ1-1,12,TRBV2,CASSAGPRAAFF,TGTGCCAGCAGTGCTGGGCCTCGAGCGGCTTTCTTT
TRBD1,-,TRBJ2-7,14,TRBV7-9,CASSEDRGPDEQYF,TGTGCCAGCAGCGAGGACAGGGGGCCCGACGAGCAGTACTTC
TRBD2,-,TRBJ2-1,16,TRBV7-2,CASSLVWGGDYNEQFF,TGTGCCAGCAGCTTAGTTTGGGGGGGAGACTACAATGAGCAGTTCTTC
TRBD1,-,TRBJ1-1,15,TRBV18,CASSTLTGVSTEAFF,TGTGCCAGCTCAACCCTGACAGGGGTTAGCACTGAAGCTTTCTTT
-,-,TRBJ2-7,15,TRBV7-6,CASSSPPAAVYEQYF,TGTGCCAGCAGCTCCCCGCCAGCGGCGGTCTACGAGCAGTACTTC
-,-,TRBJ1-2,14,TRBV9,CASSVATGHYGYTF,TGTGCCAGCAGCGTAGCAACAGGTCACTATGGCTACACCTTC
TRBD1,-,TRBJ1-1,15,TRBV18,CASSPPSRGQTEAFF,TGTGCCAGCTCACCACCATCCAGGGGGCAGACTGAAGCTTTCTTT
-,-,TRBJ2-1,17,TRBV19,CASSLRTFSRAYNEQFF,TGTGCCAGTAGTCTCAGGACTTTCTCGCGCGCCTACAATGAGCAGTTCTTC
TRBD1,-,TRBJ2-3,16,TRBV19,CASSKTGVTGADTQYF,TGTGCCAGTAGTAAGACAGGGGTGACTGGCGCAGATACGCAGTATTTT
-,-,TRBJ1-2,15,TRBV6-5,CASSYSIGRAYGYTF,TGTGCCAGCAGTTACTCGATAGGGCGGGCTTATGGCTACACCTTC
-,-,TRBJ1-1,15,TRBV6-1,CASSEAGVGNTEAFF,TGTGCCAGCAGTGAAGCGGGGGTCGGGAACACTGAAGCTTTCTTT
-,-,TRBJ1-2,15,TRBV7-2,CASSTTKAPRYGYTF,TGTGCCAGCAGTACAACCAAGGCCCCCCGGTATGGCTACACCTTC
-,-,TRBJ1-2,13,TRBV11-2,CASSLGISYGYTF,TGTGCCAGCAGCTTAGGGATTAGTTATGGCTACACCTTC
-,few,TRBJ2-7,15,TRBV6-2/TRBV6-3,CASSYSAKGNYEQYF,TGTGCCAGCAGTTACTCGGCCAAGGGAAACTACGAGCAGTACTTC
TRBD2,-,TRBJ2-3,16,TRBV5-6,CASSLTSGTSTDTQYF,TGTGCCAGCAGCTTGACTAGCGGGACAAGCACAGATACGCAGTATTTT
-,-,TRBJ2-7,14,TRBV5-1,CASSSRGGPYEQYF,TGCGCCAGCAGCTCCCGGGGAGGCCCCTACGAGCAGTACTTC
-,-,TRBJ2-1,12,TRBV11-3,CASSLGRNEQFF,TGTGCCAGCAGCTTGGGCAGGAATGAGCAGTTCTTC
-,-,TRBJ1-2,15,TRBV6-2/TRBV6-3,CASSSPMPGNYGYTF,TGTGCCAGCAGCTCACCAATGCCAGGGAACTATGGCTACACCTTC
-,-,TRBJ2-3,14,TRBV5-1,CASSTGSGQDTQYF,TGCGCCAGCAGCACTGGGTCGGGCCAAGATACGCAGTATTTT
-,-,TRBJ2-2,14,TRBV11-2,CASSITWETGELFF,TGTGCCAGCAGCATAACCTGGGAGACCGGGGAGCTGTTTTTT
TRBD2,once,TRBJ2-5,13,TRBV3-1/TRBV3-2,CASSQGGGETQYF,TGTGCCAGCAGCCAGGGCGGGGGGGAGACCCAGTACTTC